These 24 T cell receptor beta chains were sequenced from one sample in a study of T cells in Graves' hyperthyroidism and ophthalmopathy. RNA transcripts were the template for amplifying TCR beta CDR3 regions. With the HTBI primer set, the TCR CDR3 went through a first round of RT-PCR. TCRdb fed the multiplex PCR reads into MiXCR, producing one record per CDR3 protein. The sample has about 500,000 distinct CDR3 sequences, approximately 48% seen once; the top ten hold 44%. Source material: peripheral blood or thyroid tissue (not recorded which). All receptors come from an adult woman with Graves' disease, either hyperthyroidism or ophthalmopathy (not recorded which).

The gene calls are TRBV7-2 and TRBJ1-2, with TRBD1 as a possible D gene (6 bases). CDR1 and CDR2 (germline): SGHTA, FQGNSA. V was clipped by 2 bases and J by 6 bases, with 10 bases between them. This CDR3 contains 13 residues. CDR3 sequence reads: CASSLIGQNGYTF. In nucleotides, the CDR3 is TGTGCCAGCAGCTTAATCGGACAGAATGGCTACACCTTC.

This clonotype was seen at least ten times. The genes are TRBV6-1 and TRBJ1-5; TRBD1 is a possible D gene (5 bases). With 3 bases removed from V and 5 bases from J, the gap between germline ends came to 11 bases. Germline values: CDR1 MNHNS, CDR2 SASEGT. The CDR3 runs 14 residues. The CDR3 spells CASSEIGGDQPQHF. The DNA for the CDR3 is TGTGCCAGCAGTGAGATTGGGGGTGATCAGCCCCAGCATTTT.

The rearrangement links TRBV7-9 to TRBJ1-1; D perhaps matches TRBD1 (6 bases). The CDR3 is 17 amino acids. Trimming stripped 5 bases from V and 4 bases from J, with 23 bases between. CDR1 and CDR2 from the germline V gene are SEHNR and FQNEAQ (reference sequence). The CDR3 nucleotides are TGTGCCAGCAGCGGGACCGCCAACAGGGCGGGAGGCACTGAAGCTTTCTTT. Protein: CASSGTANRAGGTEAFF.

CDR3 in DNA: TGTGCCAGCAGCCCTAGGGCCGGGAGGGAGCAGTACTTC. Its translation is CASSPRAGREQYF. The chain couples TRBV7-2 to TRBJ2-7; TRBD2 agrees at 7 bases. Germline V gives CDR1 SGHTA, CDR2 FQGNSA. V gave up 5 bases and J gave up 7 bases; unmatched junction bases: 8. The CDR3 is 13 residues long.

This clonotype was observed once. The rearrangement links TRBV5-1 to TRBJ1-3; TRBD1 agrees at 7 bases. Germline V gives CDR1 SGHRS, CDR2 YFSETQ. Unmatched junction bases numbered 9, after V lost 0 bases and J lost 3 bases. The CDR3 consists of 17 residues. The CDR3 DNA follows: TGCGCCAGCAGCTTGGGGTCACGGAGGGGGCTTGGAAACACCATATATTTT. Translating it yields CASSLGSRRGLGNTIYF. Drawing the rest from reference TRBV5-1 and TRBJ1-3, the complete variable domain is KAGVTQTPRYLIKTRGQQVTLSCSPISGHRSVSWYQQTPGQGLQFLFEYFSETQRNKGNFPGRFSGRQFSNSRSEMNVSTLELGDSALYLCASSLGSRRGLGNTIYFGEGSWLTVV.

V gene TRBV29-1 combines with J gene TRBJ2-2; D perhaps matches TRBD2 (5 bases). CDR1 and CDR2 from the germline V gene are SQVTM and ANQGSEA. Trimming cost V 4 bases and J 1 base, with 10 bases left between them. The length of the CDR3 is 14 residues. The CDR3 protein is CSVVLRENTGELFF. The CDR3 DNA reads TGCAGCGTTGTGCTTCGGGAGAACACCGGGGAGCTGTTTTTT.

The chain joins TRBV2 to TRBJ1-5; a possible D gene is TRBD1 (5 bases). The V end lost 2 bases, the J end lost 3 bases, and 11 bases lay between the germline ends. Germline CDR1 SNHLY, CDR2 FYNNEI. CDR3 size: 15 residues. CDR3 region: CASSERTTVNQPQHF. CDR3 DNA: TGTGCCAGCAGTGAAAGGACAACCGTCAATCAGCCCCAGCATTTT.

This clonotype was recorded a few times. This rearrangement joins TRBV12-3 or TRBV12-4 to TRBJ2-2, with D maybe TRBD1 (5 bases). The CDR3 loop spans 13 amino acids. The V and J ends lost 4 bases and 6 bases respectively, with 9 bases between them. CDR3 amino acids: CASSWGVAGELFF. DNA of the CDR3: TGTGCCAGCAGTTGGGGCGTGGCCGGGGAGCTGTTTTTT.

This chain links TRBV10-3 with TRBJ1-6; 10 nucleotides line up with TRBD1. With 10 bases clipped from V and 9 bases from J, the junction kept 12 bases outside the gene matches. The CDR3 contains 15 residues. Per the germline V gene, CDR1 is ENHRY and CDR2 is SYGVKD. This chain's CDR3 is CASSFPGTGVSPLHF. In DNA, the CDR3 is TGTGCCAGCAGCTTTCCTGGGACAGGGGTTTCACCCCTCCACTTT.

This clonotype was observed a few times. The CDR3 carries no conserved terminal phenylalanine or tryptophan, so it likely arises from a read error. This chain links TRBV29-1 with TRBJ1-1, with TRBD1 matching over 7 bases. The CDR3 loop spans 13 amino acids. Germline CDR1 reads SQVTM; CDR2 reads ANQGSEA. J lost 3 bases, V lost 6 bases, and 7 bases had no gene match. The DNA for the CDR3 is TGCAGCGTGCCCGGGACAGTTTACACTGAAGCTTTCCTT. Amino acid sequence: CSVPGTVYTEAFL.

The chain is built from TRBV29-1 and TRBJ1-1, with D possibly being TRBD1 (5 bases). There are 11 residues in the CDR3. The germline gives CDR1 SQVTM, CDR2 ANQGSEA. V gave up 6 bases and J gave up 8 bases, with 13 bases separating them. CDR3: CSVRGSGEAFF. CDR3 bases: TGCAGCGTGCGGGGGTCGGGAGAAGCTTTCTTT. The full variable domain, completed using reference TRBV29-1 and TRBJ1-1, is SAVISQKPSRDICQRGTSLTIQCQVDSQVTMMFWYRQQPGQSLTLIATANQGSEATYESGFVIDKFPISRPNLTFSTLTVSNMSPEDSSIYLCSVRGSGEAFFGQGTRLTVV.

This clonotype has at least ten counts. The V gene is TRBV28, the J gene TRBJ1-2, with a weak D call TRBD1 (5 bases). This CDR3 contains 13 residues. The germline V and J ends were trimmed by 8 bases and 7 bases, with 17 bases remaining between them. The germline CDR1 and CDR2 sequences are MDHEN and SYDVKM. CDR3 sequence reads: CASRSRVSSGYTF. The CDR3 DNA sequence: TGTGCCAGCCGCTCCAGGGTATCCTCTGGCTACACCTTC.

The chain has TRBV2 and TRBJ2-7; D is possibly TRBD1 (5 bases). CDR1 and CDR2 (germline): SNHLY, FYNNEI. This CDR3 has 17 residues. V was pared by 3 bases and J by 3 bases, with 21 bases between. CDR3 sequence (DNA): TGTGCCAGCAGTGATGGGTTTAGTTGGGGCGCGAACTACGAGCAGTACTTC. It specifies CASSDGFSWGANYEQYF.

The chain links TRBV7-2 to TRBJ2-2, with unresolved D. The CDR3 consists of 13 residues. Between the trimmed V and J ends, which lost 5 bases and 4 bases, there was a span of 8 bases. Germline CDR1 SGHTA, CDR2 FQGNSA. CDR3 amino acids: CASSGRSTGELFF. In nucleotides, the CDR3 is TGTGCCAGCAGCGGTCGAAGCACCGGGGAGCTGTTTTTT.

This clonotype was detected many times. The chain joins TRBV20-1 to TRBJ1-4; D is ambiguous. CDR3 length: 14 amino acids. Germline CDR1 and CDR2: DFQATT and SNEGSKA (reference sequence). V was cut by 3 bases and J by 0 bases, with 8 bases left in between. CDR3 sequence (DNA): TGCAGTGCTAGTTTCCAGGCAACTAATGAAAAACTGTTTTTT. Its protein is CSASFQATNEKLFF.

Details on this clonotype: A much more abundant neighbour one base away suggests this may be a read error. CDR3 region: CARSLGTFEAFF. The DNA for the CDR3 is TGTGCCCGCAGCTTGGGGACCTTTGAAGCTTTCTTT. V usage is TRBV5-5 and J usage is TRBJ1-1, with D tentatively TRBD1 (5 bases). Germline V gene data show CDR1 as SGHKS and CDR2 as YYEKEE (reference sequence). This CDR3 is built from 12 residues.

This clonotype appeared a few times. V and J are TRBV11-2 and TRBJ2-7; 7 bases line up with TRBD1. The CDR3 is made up of 15 amino acids. Germline-derived CDR1 and CDR2 are SGHAT and FQNNGV. V trimming: 4 bases; J trimming: 7 bases; junction bases outside the gene matches: 13. The CDR3 here is CASSSTARDSEEQYF. DNA of the CDR3: TGTGCCAGCAGCTCGACAGCCCGGGACAGTGAGGAGCAGTACTTC.

The chain couples TRBV7-8 to TRBJ1-1; D perhaps matches TRBD1 (6 bases). Germline CDR1 is SGHVS and CDR2 is FQNEAQ. Trimming took 7 bases from V and 4 from J, leaving 10 bases between them. CDR3 length equals 12 residues. The CDR3 loop is CASTRTVTEAFF. In DNA, the CDR3 is TGTGCCAGCACGCGGACAGTCACTGAAGCTTTCTTT.

This clonotype showed up just a few times. The CDR3 coding sequence is TGCGCCAGTCGACAGGGGTTGTTAACTGAAGCTTTCTTT. Translating gives CASRQGLLTEAFF. V is TRBV10-1 and J is TRBJ1-1, with 8 bases fitting TRBD1. This CDR3 spans 13 amino acids. V shed 9 bases and J 5 bases; nucleotides not matched to a gene: 8. Germline CDR1 WNHNN, CDR2 SYGVQD (reference sequence).

About this clonotype: Lacking the conserved final phenylalanine or tryptophan, this CDR3 likely reflects a read error. The DNA is omitted, as the CDR3 cannot be located on it reliably, and the CDR3 follows TCRdb's listing. The rearrangement uses TRBV7-3 and TRBJ1-1. The CDR3 numbers 11 amino acids, ends counted. Germline V gives CDR1 SGHTA, CDR2 FQGTGA. The CDR3 is CASSQEGGRTS.

This chain joins TRBV2 and TRBJ1-2; D is undetermined. The CDR3 covers 10 residues. Germline values: CDR1 SNHLY, CDR2 FYNNEI. The V and J ends lost 4 bases and 10 bases respectively, with 7 bases between them. The CDR3 sequence: CASSVTLYTF. CDR3 DNA: TGTGCCAGCAGTGTAACCCTCTACACCTTC.

There are a few counts of this clonotype. V gene TRBV2 combines with J gene TRBJ1-1, with 10 bases aligning to TRBD1. J gave up 6 bases and V 7 bases, and 8 bases lay outside the gene matches. The CDR3 has 14 amino acids. Looked up from germline, CDR1 is SNHLY and CDR2 is FYNNEI. CDR3 in DNA: TGTGCCAGCAACGGAGGACAGGGGGTGGCTGAAGCTTTCTTT. It specifies CASNGGQGVAEAFF.

The chain employs TRBV25-1 and TRBJ2-3; D gene unclear. Trimming cost V 1 base and J 1 base, with 3 bases left between them. The CDR3 has 13 amino acids. CDR1 and CDR2 from the germline V gene are MGHDK and SYGVNS. CDR3 DNA: TGTGCCAGCAGTGAATCCGGCACAGATACGCAGTATTTT. Amino acid sequence: CASSESGTDTQYF. Filled out from reference TRBV25-1 and TRBJ2-3, the complete variable domain reads EADIYQTPRYLVIGTGKKITLECSQTMGHDKMYWYQQDPGMELHLIHYSYGVNSTEKGDLSSESTVSRIRTEHFPLTLESARPSHTSQYLCASSESGTDTQYFGPGTRLTVL.

V usage is TRBV20-1 and J usage is TRBJ2-5; perhaps TRBD2 as D (6 bases). Trimming left V 0 bases short and J 1 base short, with 18 bases between. CDR1 is DFQATT, CDR2 SNEGSKA, per germline (reference sequence). The CDR3 is 17 amino acids. Here the CDR3 DNA reads TGCAGTGCTAGAGATTTGGAGACTAGTTTCCGCCAAGAGACCCAGTACTTC. Its protein is CSARDLETSFRQETQYF.